This T cell receptor beta chain was sequenced during a study of T cells in localized non-small cell lung cancer. This clone was seen a few times. CDR3 length equals 14 residues. CDR1 is LNHDA, CDR2 SQIVND, per germline (reference sequence). The germline V and J ends were trimmed by 4 bases and 8 bases, with 15 bases remaining between them. This table comes from immunoSEQ multiplex PCR, and its TCRdb copy is limited to in-frame clones, with some not included. The data contain about 1,000 clones, around 31% of them singletons. This TCR was sampled from a female donor over 55 with stage I lung adenocarcinoma. This specimen consisted of normal lung tissue next to the tumor, obtained before any cancer treatment. This rearrangement joins TRBV19 to TRBJ2-1; D may match TRBD1 or TRBD2 (5 bases each). The CDR3 region has the DNA TGTGCCAGTAGTAGGGACCGAGCTGCCGATGAGCAGTTCTTC. It specifies CASSRDRAADEQFF.